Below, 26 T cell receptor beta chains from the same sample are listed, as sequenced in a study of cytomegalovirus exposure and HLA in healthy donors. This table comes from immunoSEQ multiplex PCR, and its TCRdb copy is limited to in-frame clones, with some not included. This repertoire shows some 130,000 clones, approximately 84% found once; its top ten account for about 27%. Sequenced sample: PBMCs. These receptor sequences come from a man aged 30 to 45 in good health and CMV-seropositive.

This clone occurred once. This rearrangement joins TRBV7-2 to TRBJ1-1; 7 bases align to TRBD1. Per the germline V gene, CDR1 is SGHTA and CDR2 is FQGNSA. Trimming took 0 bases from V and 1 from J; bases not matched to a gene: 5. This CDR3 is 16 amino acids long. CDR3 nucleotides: TGTGCCAGCAGCTTAGCTCGGGGACAGAGGAACACTGAAGCTTTCTTT. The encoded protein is CASSLARGQRNTEAFF. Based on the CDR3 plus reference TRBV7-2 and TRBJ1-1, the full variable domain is GAGVSQSPSNKVTEKGKDVELRCDPISGHTALYWYRQSLGQGLEFLIYFQGNSAPDKSGLPSDRFSAERTGGSVSTLTIQRTQQEDSAVYLCASSLARGQRNTEAFFGQGTRLTVV.

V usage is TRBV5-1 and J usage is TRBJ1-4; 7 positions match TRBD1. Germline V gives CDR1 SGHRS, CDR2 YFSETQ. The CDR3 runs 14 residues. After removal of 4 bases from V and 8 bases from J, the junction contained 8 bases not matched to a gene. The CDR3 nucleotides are TGCGCCAGCAGCCCGCAGGGGGTACAGGAAAAACTGTTTTTT. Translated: CASSPQGVQEKLFF.

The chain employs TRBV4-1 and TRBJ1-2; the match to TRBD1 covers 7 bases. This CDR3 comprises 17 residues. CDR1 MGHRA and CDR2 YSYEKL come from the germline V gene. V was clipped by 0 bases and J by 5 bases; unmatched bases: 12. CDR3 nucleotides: TGCGCCAGCAGCCAAGAGGGTGGGGCAGGGGGTGGGTATGGCTACACCTTC. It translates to CASSQEGGAGGGYGYTF.

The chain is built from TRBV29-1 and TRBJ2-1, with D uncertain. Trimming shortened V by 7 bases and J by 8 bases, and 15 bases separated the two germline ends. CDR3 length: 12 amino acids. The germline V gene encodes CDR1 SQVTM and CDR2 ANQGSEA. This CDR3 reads CSAAPLSDEQFF. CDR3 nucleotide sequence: TGCAGCGCCGCCCCCCTCTCGGATGAGCAGTTCTTC.

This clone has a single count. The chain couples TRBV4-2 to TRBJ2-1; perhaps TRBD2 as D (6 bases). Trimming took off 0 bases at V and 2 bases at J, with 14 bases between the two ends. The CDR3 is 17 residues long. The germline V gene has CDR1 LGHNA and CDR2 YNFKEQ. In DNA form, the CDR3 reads TGTGCCAGCAGCCAAGATGGGGTAGCGGAGACCTACAATGAGCAGTTCTTC. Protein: CASSQDGVAETYNEQFF.

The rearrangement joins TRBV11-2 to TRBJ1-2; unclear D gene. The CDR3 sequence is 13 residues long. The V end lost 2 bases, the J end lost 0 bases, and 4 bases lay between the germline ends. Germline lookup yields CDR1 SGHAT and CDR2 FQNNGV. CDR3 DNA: TGTGCCAGCAGCTTAACAGCTAACTATGGCTACACCTTC. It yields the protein CASSLTANYGYTF.

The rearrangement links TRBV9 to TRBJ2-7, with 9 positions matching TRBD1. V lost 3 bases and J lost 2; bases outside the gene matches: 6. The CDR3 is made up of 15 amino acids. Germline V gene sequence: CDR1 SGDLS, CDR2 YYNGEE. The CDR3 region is CASSDLTGGTYEQYF. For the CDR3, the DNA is TGTGCCAGCAGCGACCTGACAGGGGGAACCTACGAGCAGTACTTC.

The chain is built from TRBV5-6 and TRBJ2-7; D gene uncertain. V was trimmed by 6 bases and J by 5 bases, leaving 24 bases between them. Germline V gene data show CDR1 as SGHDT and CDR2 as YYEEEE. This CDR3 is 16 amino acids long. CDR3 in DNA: TGTGCCAGCAATTCCTGGCTGCCATCACCTTACGACGAGCAGTACTTC. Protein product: CASNSWLPSPYDEQYF.

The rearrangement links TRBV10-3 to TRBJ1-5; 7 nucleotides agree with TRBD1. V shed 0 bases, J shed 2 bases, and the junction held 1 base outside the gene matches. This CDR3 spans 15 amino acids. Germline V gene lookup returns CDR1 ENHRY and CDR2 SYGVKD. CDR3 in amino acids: CAISESGQRNQPQHF. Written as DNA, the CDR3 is TGTGCCATCAGTGAGTCGGGACAGCGCAATCAGCCCCAGCATTTT.

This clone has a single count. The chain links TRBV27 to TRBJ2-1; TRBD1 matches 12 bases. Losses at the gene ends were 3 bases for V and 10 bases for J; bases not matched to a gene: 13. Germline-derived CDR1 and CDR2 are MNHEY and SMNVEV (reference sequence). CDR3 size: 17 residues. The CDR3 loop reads CASSFYVGDRGPVEQFF. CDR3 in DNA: TGTGCCAGCAGTTTCTACGTGGGGGACAGGGGGCCGGTGGAGCAGTTCTTC.

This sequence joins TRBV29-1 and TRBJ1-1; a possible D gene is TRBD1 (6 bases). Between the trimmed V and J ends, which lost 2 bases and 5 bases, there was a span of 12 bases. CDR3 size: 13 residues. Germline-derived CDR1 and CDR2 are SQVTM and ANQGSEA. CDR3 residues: CSVEKGQGTEAFF. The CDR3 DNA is TGCAGCGTTGAAAAGGGACAAGGGACTGAAGCTTTCTTT.

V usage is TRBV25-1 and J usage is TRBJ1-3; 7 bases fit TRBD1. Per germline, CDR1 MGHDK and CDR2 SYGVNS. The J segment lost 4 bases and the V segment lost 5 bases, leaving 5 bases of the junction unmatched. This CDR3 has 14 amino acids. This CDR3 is CASSIRGPGNTIYF. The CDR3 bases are TGTGCCAGCAGTATTAGGGGGCCCGGAAACACCATATATTTT.

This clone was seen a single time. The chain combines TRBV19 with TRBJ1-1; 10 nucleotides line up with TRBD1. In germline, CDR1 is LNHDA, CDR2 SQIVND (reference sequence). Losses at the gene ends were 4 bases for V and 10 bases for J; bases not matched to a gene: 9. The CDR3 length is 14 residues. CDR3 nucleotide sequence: TGTGCCAGTAGTAATTCCGGGACAGGGGTCGCAGCTTTCTTT. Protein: CASSNSGTGVAAFF.

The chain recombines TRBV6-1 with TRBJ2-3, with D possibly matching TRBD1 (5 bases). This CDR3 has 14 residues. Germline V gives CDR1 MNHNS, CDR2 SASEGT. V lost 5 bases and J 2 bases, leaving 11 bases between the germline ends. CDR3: CASSQQEYTDTQYF. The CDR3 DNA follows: TGTGCCAGCAGTCAACAGGAGTACACAGATACGCAGTATTTT.

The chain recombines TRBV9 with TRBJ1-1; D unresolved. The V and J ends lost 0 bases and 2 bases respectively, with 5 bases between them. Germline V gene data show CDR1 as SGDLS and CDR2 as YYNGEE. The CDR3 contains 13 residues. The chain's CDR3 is CASSVELNTEAFF. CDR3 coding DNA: TGTGCCAGCAGCGTAGAGCTAAACACTGAAGCTTTCTTT.

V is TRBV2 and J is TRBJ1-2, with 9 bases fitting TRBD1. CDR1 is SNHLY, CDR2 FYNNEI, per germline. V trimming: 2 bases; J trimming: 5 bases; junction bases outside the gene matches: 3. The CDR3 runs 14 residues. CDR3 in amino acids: CASSETGGAYGYTF. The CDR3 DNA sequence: TGTGCCAGCAGTGAAACAGGGGGCGCTTATGGCTACACCTTC.

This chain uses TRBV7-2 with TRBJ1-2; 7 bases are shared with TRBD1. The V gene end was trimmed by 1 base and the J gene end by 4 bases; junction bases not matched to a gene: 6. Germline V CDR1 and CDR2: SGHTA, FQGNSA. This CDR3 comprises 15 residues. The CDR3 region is CASSLVPGQTYGYTF. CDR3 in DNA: TGTGCCAGCAGCTTAGTGCCGGGACAGACCTATGGCTACACCTTC.

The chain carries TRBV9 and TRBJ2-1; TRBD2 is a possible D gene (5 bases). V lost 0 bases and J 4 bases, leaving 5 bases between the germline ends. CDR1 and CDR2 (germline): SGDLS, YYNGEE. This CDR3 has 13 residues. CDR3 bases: TGTGCCAGCAGCGTAGCGGGGTACAATGAGCAGTTCTTC. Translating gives CASSVAGYNEQFF.

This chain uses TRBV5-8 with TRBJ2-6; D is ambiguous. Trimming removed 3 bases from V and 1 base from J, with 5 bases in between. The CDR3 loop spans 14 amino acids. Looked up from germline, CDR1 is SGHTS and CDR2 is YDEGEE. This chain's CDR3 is CASSSKSGANVLTF. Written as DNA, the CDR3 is TGTGCCAGCAGCTCCAAATCTGGGGCCAACGTCCTGACTTTC.

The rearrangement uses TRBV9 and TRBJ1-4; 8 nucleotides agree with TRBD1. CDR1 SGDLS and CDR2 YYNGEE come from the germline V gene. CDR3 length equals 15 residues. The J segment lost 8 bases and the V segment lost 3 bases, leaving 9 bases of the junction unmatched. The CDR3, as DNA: TGTGCCAGCAGCGCAGCGACAGGGGTAGGCGAAAAACTGTTTTTT. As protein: CASSAATGVGEKLFF.

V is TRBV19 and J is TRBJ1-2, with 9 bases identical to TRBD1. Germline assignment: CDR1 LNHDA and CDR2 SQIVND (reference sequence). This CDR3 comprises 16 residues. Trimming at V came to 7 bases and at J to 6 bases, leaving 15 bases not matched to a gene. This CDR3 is CASTPFLGTGGDGYTF. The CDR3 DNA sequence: TGTGCCAGTACCCCTTTCCTAGGAACAGGGGGCGATGGCTACACCTTC.

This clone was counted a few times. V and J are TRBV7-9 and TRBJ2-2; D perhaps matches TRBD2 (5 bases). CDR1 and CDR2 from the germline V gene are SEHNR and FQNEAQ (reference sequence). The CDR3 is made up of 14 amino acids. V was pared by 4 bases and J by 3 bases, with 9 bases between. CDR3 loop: CASSSGIYTGELFF. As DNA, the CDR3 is TGTGCCAGCAGCTCCGGGATTTACACCGGGGAGCTGTTTTTT.

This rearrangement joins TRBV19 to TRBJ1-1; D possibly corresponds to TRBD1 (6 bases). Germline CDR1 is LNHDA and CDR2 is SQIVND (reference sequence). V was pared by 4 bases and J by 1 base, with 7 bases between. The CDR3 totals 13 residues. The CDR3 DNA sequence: TGTGCCAGTAGTAGGACAGCGAACACTGAAGCTTTCTTT. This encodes CASSRTANTEAFF. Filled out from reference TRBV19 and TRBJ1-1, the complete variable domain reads DGGITQSPKYLFRKEGQNVTLSCEQNLNHDAMYWYRQDPGQGLRLIYYSQIVNDFQKGDIAEGYSVSREKKESFPLTVTSAQKNPTAFYLCASSRTANTEAFFGQGTRLTVV.

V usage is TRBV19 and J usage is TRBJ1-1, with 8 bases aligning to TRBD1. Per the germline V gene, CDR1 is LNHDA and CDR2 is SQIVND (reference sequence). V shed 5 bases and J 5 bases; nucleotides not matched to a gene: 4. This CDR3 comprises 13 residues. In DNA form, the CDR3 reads TGTGCCAGTAGTCTTACAGGGGGAACTGAAGCTTTCTTT. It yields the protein CASSLTGGTEAFF.

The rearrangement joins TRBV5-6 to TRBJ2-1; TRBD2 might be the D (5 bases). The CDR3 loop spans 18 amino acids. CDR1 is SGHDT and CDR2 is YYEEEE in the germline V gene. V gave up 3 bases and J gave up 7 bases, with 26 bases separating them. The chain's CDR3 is CASSSGFGYVKSGNEQFF. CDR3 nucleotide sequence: TGTGCCAGCAGCTCTGGGTTTGGCTACGTTAAATCGGGGAATGAGCAGTTCTTC.

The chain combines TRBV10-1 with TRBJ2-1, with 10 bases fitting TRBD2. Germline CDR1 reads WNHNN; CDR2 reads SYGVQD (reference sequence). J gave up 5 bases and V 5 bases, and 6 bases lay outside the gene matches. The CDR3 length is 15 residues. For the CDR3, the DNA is TGCGCCAGCAGTCTAGCGGGGGTTAACAACAATGAGCAGTTCTTC. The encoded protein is CASSLAGVNNNEQFF.